What follows is one TCR beta chain and its context. TCRdb ran MiXCR on the 5' RACE reads and lists one entry per CDR3 protein. The table shows 700,000 or so distinct CDR3 sequences, with around 8.6% occurring only once. Germline CDR1 and CDR2: SGHRS and YFSETQ. Trimming cost V 0 bases and J 1 base, with 19 bases left between them. CDR3 size: 18 residues. The sample originates from a study of identical twins. These data were also reused for a study on yellow fever vaccine responses in identical twins.

The chain uses TRBV5-1 and TRBJ2-5, with D possibly being TRBD2 (6 bases). The sequenced sample consisted of PBMCs. The receptor comes from a young woman in good health. CDR3 protein: CASSLAGLTSSRQETQYF. Written as DNA, the CDR3 is TGCGCCAGCAGCTTGGCGGGGCTGACTAGTTCCCGCCAAGAGACCCAGTACTTC.